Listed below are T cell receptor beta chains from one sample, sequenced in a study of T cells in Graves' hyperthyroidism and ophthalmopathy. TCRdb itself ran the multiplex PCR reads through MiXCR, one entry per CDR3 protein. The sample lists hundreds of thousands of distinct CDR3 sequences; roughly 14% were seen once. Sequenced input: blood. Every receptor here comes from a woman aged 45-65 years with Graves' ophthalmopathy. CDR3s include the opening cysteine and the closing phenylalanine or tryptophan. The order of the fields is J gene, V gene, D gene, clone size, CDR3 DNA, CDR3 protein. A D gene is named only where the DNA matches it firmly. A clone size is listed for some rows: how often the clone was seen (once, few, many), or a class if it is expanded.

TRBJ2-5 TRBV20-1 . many TGCAGTGCCCCGATCGGGGAGACCCAGTACTTC CSAPIGETQYF
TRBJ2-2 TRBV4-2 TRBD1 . TGTGCCAGCAGCGTGAGGGGACAGGGGGCGGACACCGGGGAGCTGTTTTTT CASSVRGQGADTGELFF
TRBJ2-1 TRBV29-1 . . TGCAGCGTTGACGGCTGGCCCTACAATGAGCAGTTCTTC CSVDGWPYNEQFF
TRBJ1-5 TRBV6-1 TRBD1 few TGTGCCAGCAGTCGGACAGGGAGGGTGAATCAGCCCCAGCATTTT CASSRTGRVNQPQHF
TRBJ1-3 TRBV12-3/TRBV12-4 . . TGTGCCAGCAGTCCCCGGATCTCTGGAAACACCATATATTTT CASSPRISGNTIYF
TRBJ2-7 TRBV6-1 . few TGTGCCAGCAAAAGGACCAGTTCCTACGAGCAGTACTTC CASKRTSSYEQYF
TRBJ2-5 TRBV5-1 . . TGCGCCAGCAGCTTGTTTACTGGCTCTTCGTCCCAGTACTTC CASSLFTGSSSQYF
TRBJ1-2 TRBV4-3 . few TGCGCCAGCAGCCAAGATTTGAAGGGAGGCTATGGCTACACCTTC CASSQDLKGGYGYTF
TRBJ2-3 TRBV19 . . TGTGCCAGTAGTTTTTCCTTTAATACGCAGTATTTT CASSFSFNTQYF
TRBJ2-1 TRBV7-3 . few TGTGCCAGCAGCTTGGGCTCCCCAGGATACAATGAGCAGTTCTTC CASSLGSPGYNEQFF
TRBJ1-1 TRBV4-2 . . TGTGCCAGCAGCCAAGAATGGCGTTTAATGAACGCTGAAGCTTTCTTT CASSQEWRLMNAEAFF